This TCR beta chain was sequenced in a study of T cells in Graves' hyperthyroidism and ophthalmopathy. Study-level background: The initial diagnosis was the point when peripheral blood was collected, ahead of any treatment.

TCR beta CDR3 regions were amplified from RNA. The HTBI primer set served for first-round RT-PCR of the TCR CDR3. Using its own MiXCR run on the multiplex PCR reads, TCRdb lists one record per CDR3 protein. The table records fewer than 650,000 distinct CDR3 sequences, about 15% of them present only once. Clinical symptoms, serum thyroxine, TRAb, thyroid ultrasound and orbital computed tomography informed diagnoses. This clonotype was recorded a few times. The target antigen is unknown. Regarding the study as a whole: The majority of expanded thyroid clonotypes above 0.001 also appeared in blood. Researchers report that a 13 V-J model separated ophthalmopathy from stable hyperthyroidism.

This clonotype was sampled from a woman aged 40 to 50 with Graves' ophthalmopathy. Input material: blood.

Here the CDR3 DNA reads TGTGCCAGCAGCTTAGGGTCGGGAGAGGGGGAGACCCAGTACTTC. Translation: CASSLGSGEGETQYF. This chain uses TRBV7-9 with TRBJ2-5, with D perhaps TRBD2 (6 bases). The ends were cut back, 1 base at V and 5 bases at J, with 14 bases in the middle. Germline CDR1 SEHNR, CDR2 FQNEAQ (reference sequence). CDR3 size: 15 residues.